Presented here are 24 T cell receptor beta chains from one specimen sequenced in a study of molecular identifiers for immune sequencing clone quantification. TCRdb redid the calling of the PCR reads with MiXCR, one entry per CDR3 protein. The sample holds about 320,000 distinct CDR3 sequences; roughly 24% are singletons and the top ten take around 0.7%. Sequencing was done on a sample of naive CD8+ T cells from blood, with Jurkat cell RNA spiked in. The subset was: FACS-sorted CD8+CD4-CCR7+CD45RA+ naive T cells. The receptors were gathered from a human donor in good health. Some libraries in this study had Jurkat cell RNA spiked in.

This clonotype came up a few times. The V and J genes are TRBV6-2 or TRBV6-3 and TRBJ2-7; TRBD2 matches at 9 bases. J lost 2 bases, V lost 0 bases, and 2 bases had no gene match. The germline V gene has CDR1 MNHEY and CDR2 SVGEGT. This CDR3 region has 15 residues. CDR3: CASSYSASGAYEQYF. For the CDR3, the DNA is TGTGCCAGCAGTTACTCGGCTAGCGGGGCCTACGAGCAGTACTTC.

A few counts support this clonotype. The chain links TRBV20-1 to TRBJ2-5; D is ambiguous. Germline CDR1 reads DFQATT; CDR2 reads SNEGSKA (reference sequence). The CDR3 has 15 amino acids. V lost 1 base and J 1 base, leaving 13 bases between the germline ends. Here the CDR3 reads CSARVVRRLQETQYF. In DNA, the CDR3 is TGCAGTGCTAGAGTGGTAAGGCGGCTCCAAGAGACCCAGTACTTC.

About this clonotype itself: An end of the junction does not agree with germline; a read error may underlie this. This chain joins TRBV27 and TRBJ1-1; the D is unclear. The CDR3 runs to 13 residues. CDR1 and CDR2 from the germline V gene are MNHEY and SMNVEV (reference sequence). The CDR3 DNA reads as TGTGCCAGCAGTCTATCCGGACGGAATGGAGCTTTCTTT. Its translation: CASSLSGRNGAFF.

J is TRBJ2-3 and V is TRBV7-3; tentatively, D is TRBD1 or TRBD2 (5 bases each). Per the germline V gene, CDR1 is SGHTA and CDR2 is FQGTGA. Trimming cost V 2 bases and J 3 bases, with 18 bases left between them. CDR3 size: 17 residues. The CDR3 loop is CASSLYAREIGTDTQYF. The CDR3 DNA sequence: TGTGCCAGCAGCTTATATGCCAGGGAGATTGGGACAGATACGCAGTATTTT.

This clonotype was recorded at least ten times. The CDR3 sequence is CASSILAGIQETQYF. CDR3 DNA sequence: TGTGCCAGCAGCATACTAGCGGGGATCCAAGAGACCCAGTACTTC. The genes are TRBV7-9 and TRBJ2-5, with 10 bases lining up with TRBD2. Germline trimming cut 5 bases from V and 1 base from J; bases unmatched to any gene: 4. The CDR3 consists of 15 residues. Germline V gene data show CDR1 as SEHNR and CDR2 as FQNEAQ (reference sequence).

The rearrangement uses TRBV7-9 and TRBJ1-4; no clear D gene. The V and J ends lost 5 bases and 12 bases respectively, with 13 bases between them. Germline V lookup: CDR1 SEHNR, CDR2 FQNEAQ (reference sequence). This CDR3 is built from 12 residues. In DNA form, the CDR3 reads TGTGCCAGCAGCCAAAACGACGGAGAACTGTTTTTT. It codes for CASSQNDGELFF.

This clonotype was found many times. The V gene is TRBV4-3, the J gene TRBJ2-7; D not resolved. In germline, CDR1 is LGHNA, CDR2 YSLEER. Trimming cost V 0 bases and J 2 bases, with 5 bases left between them. The CDR3 loop spans 13 amino acids. The DNA of the CDR3 is TGCGCCAGCAGCCAAGAACAGACCTACGAGCAGTACTTC. Protein sequence: CASSQEQTYEQYF.

Regarding this clonotype: A much larger clone lies one base from this, so it may be a read error. No conserved phenylalanine or tryptophan is present at the end of the CDR3, so a read error is the likely explanation. This rearrangement joins TRBV5-1 to TRBJ1-1, with TRBD1 identical over 8 bases. The germline V gene has CDR1 SGHRS and CDR2 YFSETQ. The CDR3 contains 12 residues. V trimming: 10 bases; J trimming: 4 bases; junction bases outside the gene matches: 6. The CDR3 sequence is CAPRGRGTEAFL. CDR3 bases: TGCGCCCCCAGGGGGCGGGGCACTGAAGCTTTCCTT.

The chain combines TRBV27 with TRBJ2-1, with D possibly TRBD2 on 7 matching bases. CDR1 is MNHEY, CDR2 SMNVEV, per germline (reference sequence). V lost 0 bases, J lost 3 bases, and 15 bases lay in between. The CDR3 is made up of 17 amino acids. CDR3 sequence (DNA): TGTGCCAGCAGTTTATCTGCGGGGGCTAGCTTCTACAATGAGCAGTTCTTC. Translated: CASSLSAGASFYNEQFF.

The gene calls are TRBV6-2 or TRBV6-3 and TRBJ2-5; TRBD2 agrees at 7 bases. The CDR3 has 15 residues. CDR1 MNHEY and CDR2 SVGEGT come from the germline V gene. The V segment lost 6 bases and the J segment 5 bases; nucleotides outside the gene matches: 12. For the CDR3, the DNA is TGTGCCAGCAGCTGGGGCGGGAGTGATTTTGAGACCCAGTACTTC. Translated, it gives CASSWGGSDFETQYF.

This clonotype has at least ten counts. The V call is TRBV4-1, the J call TRBJ2-7, with TRBD1 matching 7 bases. Germline V lookup: CDR1 MGHRA, CDR2 YSYEKL. J was trimmed by 3 bases and V by 0 bases; bases with no gene match: 2. CDR3 length: 14 amino acids. Written as DNA, the CDR3 is TGCGCCAGCAGCCAAGATCCAGGGGGCTACGAGCAGTACTTC. Translating it yields CASSQDPGGYEQYF.

This clonotype appeared a few times. It is likely a read error, because the conserved phenylalanine at the end of the CDR3 is missing. The J gene is TRBJ2-3, the V gene TRBV4-3; no clear D. Per germline, CDR1 LGHNA and CDR2 YSLEER. Trimming took off 4 bases at V and 1 base at J, with 12 bases between the two ends. The CDR3 is made up of 15 amino acids. The CDR3 coding sequence is TGCGCCAGCAGCCCAAGTGGCCAGGGCACAGATACGCAGTATCTT. Amino acids: CASSPSGQGTDTQYL.

This clonotype came up a few times. This chain joins TRBV18 and TRBJ1-1; D is uncertain. The V end lost 5 bases, the J end lost 0 bases, and 19 bases lay between the germline ends. The CDR3 consists of 17 residues. Germline V lookup: CDR1 KGHSH, CDR2 LQKENI. The CDR3 here is CASSDLLTDYMNTEAFF. The CDR3 DNA follows: TGTGCCAGCTCAGATCTCCTTACCGACTACATGAACACTGAAGCTTTCTTT.

V gene TRBV7-9 combines with J gene TRBJ2-1, with TRBD2 matching over 12 bases. The CDR3 loop spans 14 amino acids. CDR1 is SEHNR and CDR2 is FQNEAQ in the germline V gene (reference sequence). Germline trimming cut 5 bases from V and 10 bases from J; bases unmatched to any gene: 6. The CDR3 here is CASSPRTSGKEQFF. As DNA, the CDR3 is TGTGCCAGCAGCCCGAGGACTAGCGGGAAGGAGCAGTTCTTC.

Concerning this clonotype: The junction does not match germline at one end; this may be a read error. The chain joins TRBV7-6 to TRBJ2-5, with D uncertain. The germline CDR1 and CDR2 sequences are SGHVS and FNYEAQ. The CDR3 has 16 residues. CDR3: CASSPRSRSLEEPQYF. The CDR3, as DNA: TGTGCCAGCAGCCCCCGTTCCCGCAGTTTGGAAGAGCCCCAGTACTTC. The whole variable domain, remainder taken from reference TRBV7-6 and TRBJ2-5, is GAGVSQSPRYKVTKRGQDVALRCDPISGHVSLYWYRQALGQGPEFLTYFNYEAQQDKSGLPNDRFSAERPEGSISTLTIQRTEQRDSAMYRCASSPRSRSLEEPQYFGPGTRLLVL.

This clonotype was detected ten times or more. The V gene is TRBV19, the J gene TRBJ1-1, with D maybe TRBD1 (5 bases). Germline CDR1 and CDR2: LNHDA and SQIVND (reference sequence). The CDR3 runs to 11 residues. The CDR3 protein is CVTWGDTEAFF. CDR3 DNA: TGTGTCACATGGGGGGACACTGAAGCTTTCTTT.

This clonotype was counted a few times. J is TRBJ2-1 and V is TRBV9, with 10 nucleotides matching TRBD2. Per the germline V gene, CDR1 is SGDLS and CDR2 is YYNGEE. V trimming: 1 base; J trimming: 3 bases; junction bases outside the gene matches: 7. This CDR3 comprises 17 residues. This CDR3 reads CASSVSPGLANYNEQFF. The CDR3 nucleotides read TGTGCCAGCAGCGTATCGCCGGGACTAGCGAACTACAATGAGCAGTTCTTC.

Many counts were recorded for this clonotype. The chain recombines TRBV13 with TRBJ1-6; D is undetermined. CDR3 length: 12 amino acids. From germline, CDR1 is PRHDT and CDR2 FYEKMQ (reference sequence). V was shortened by 0 bases and J by 13 bases, with 7 bases between the two germline ends. CDR3 protein: CASSLGMEPLHF. CDR3 sequence (DNA): TGTGCCAGCAGCTTAGGAATGGAGCCCCTCCACTTT.

This clonotype was found many times. V is TRBV19 and J is TRBJ1-6, with D unresolved. Germline CDR1 is LNHDA and CDR2 is SQIVND (reference sequence). CDR3 length equals 12 residues. V dropped 0 bases and J dropped 9 bases, with 3 bases sitting between them. Here the CDR3 reads CASSIDGSPLHF. DNA of the CDR3: TGTGCCAGTAGTATAGACGGTTCACCCCTCCACTTT.

This clonotype was detected a few times. V and J are TRBV30 and TRBJ2-1, with D possibly being TRBD2 (6 bases). There are 13 residues in the CDR3. V lost 3 bases and J lost 8, with 14 bases in between. Germline CDR1 GTSNPN, CDR2 SVGIG (reference sequence). As DNA, the CDR3 is TGTGCCTGGAGCGACCAACTAGCCGATGAGCAGTTCTTC. It codes for CAWSDQLADEQFF.

This clonotype was seen many times. CDR3 loop: CASSPSWSGYEQYF. The CDR3, as DNA: TGTGCCAGCAGCCCCTCCTGGAGTGGCTACGAGCAGTACTTC. V and J are TRBV7-2 and TRBJ2-7, with D unclear. Trimming took off 5 bases at V and 3 bases at J, with 14 bases between the two ends. This CDR3 comprises 14 residues. CDR1 is SGHTA and CDR2 is FQGNSA in the germline V gene.

In its sample, this clonotype was seen a few times. This sequence joins TRBV28 and TRBJ1-5; D gene unclear. The CDR3 length is 16 residues. Germline values: CDR1 MDHEN, CDR2 SYDVKM. Trimming removed 3 bases at V and 3 bases at J, with 15 bases between. Written as DNA, the CDR3 is TGTGCCAGCAGTTTCCGGGCAGAGAACCCCAATCAGCCCCAGCATTTT. Its protein is CASSFRAENPNQPQHF.

Worth noting for this clonotype: This could be a read error, since a much larger clone is one nucleotide away. The V call is TRBV7-9, the J call TRBJ1-4; weak D call: TRBD1 (5 bases). The CDR3 covers 13 residues. The germline CDR1 and CDR2 sequences are SEHNR and FQNEAQ (reference sequence). The CDR3 spells CASSRDENVKLFF. In DNA form, the CDR3 reads TGTGCCAGCAGCAGGGACGAGAATGTAAAACTGTTTTTT. The full variable domain, with the rest looked up from reference TRBV7-9 and TRBJ1-4, is DTGVSQNPRHKITKRGQNVTFRCDPISEHNRLYWYRQTLGQGPEFLTYFQNEAQLEKSRLLSDRFSAERPKGSFSTLEIQRTEQGDSAMYLCASSRDENVKLFFGSGTQLSVL.

The rearrangement links TRBV5-1 to TRBJ2-7; maybe TRBD2 (6 bases). V lost 3 bases and J lost 6, with 13 bases in between. The CDR3 totals 13 residues. Germline V gene data show CDR1 as SGHRS and CDR2 as YFSETQ. The CDR3: CASSWMGGSEQYF. The CDR3 DNA reads as TGCGCCAGCAGCTGGATGGGGGGAAGCGAGCAGTACTTC.